A single sample gave rise to the 16 T cell receptor beta chains below, sequenced in a study of blood T cell repertoires in COVID-19. The repertoire was sequenced with immunoSEQ multiplex PCR; TCRdb's copy has only in-frame clones and lacks some. The sample consists of about 30,000 clones, 75% to 85% of them appearing once. The sequenced sample consisted of peripheral blood. These receptors were obtained from a human donor in a cohort sampled during active COVID-19.

The V call is TRBV5-4, the J call TRBJ1-1, with D tentatively TRBD1 (6 bases). Between the trimmed V and J ends, which lost 0 bases and 4 bases, there was a span of 7 bases. The CDR3 loop spans 13 amino acids. The germline V gene has CDR1 SGHNT and CDR2 YYREEE (reference sequence). The CDR3 nucleotides read TGTGCCAGCAGCTTGGAACAGGGCACTGAAGCTTTCTTT. It encodes CASSLEQGTEAFF.

This sequence joins TRBV7-9 and TRBJ2-5, with D possibly TRBD1 on 6 matching bases. There are 15 residues in the CDR3. In germline, CDR1 is SEHNR, CDR2 FQNEAQ (reference sequence). Trimming took off 5 bases at V and 7 bases at J, with 20 bases between the two ends. This CDR3 reads CASSREGVVSGTQYF. DNA for the CDR3: TGTGCCAGCAGCCGTGAGGGGGTGGTGAGTGGGACCCAGTACTTC.

This clone was counted only a few times. V is TRBV10-3 and J is TRBJ2-1, with TRBD2 identical over 8 bases. Germline CDR1 and CDR2: ENHRY and SYGVKD. The CDR3 covers 17 residues. Germline trimming cut 3 bases from V and 4 bases from J; bases unmatched to any gene: 11. This CDR3 is CAISDIGAGGGYNEQFF. The CDR3 nucleotides are TGTGCCATCAGTGATATAGGGGCGGGAGGTGGGTACAATGAGCAGTTCTTC.

The chain couples TRBV9 to TRBJ2-3; tentative D call: TRBD1 (6 bases). Germline CDR1 and CDR2: SGDLS and YYNGEE. The CDR3 has 16 amino acids. The ends were cut back, 2 bases at V and 2 bases at J, with 15 bases in the middle. CDR3 in amino acids: CASSVRGGFLTDTQYF. CDR3 nucleotides: TGTGCCAGCAGCGTCAGAGGGGGATTCCTCACAGATACGCAGTATTTT.

CDR3 sequence: CATTGLGIDGYTF. CDR3 DNA sequence: TGTGCCACGACGGGGTTAGGGATTGATGGCTACACCTTC. This chain links TRBV24-1 with TRBJ1-2; D gene uncertain. The V gene lost 10 bases and the J gene lost 6 bases, with 17 bases spanning the gap. Germline CDR1 KGHDR, CDR2 SFDVKD. CDR3 size: 13 residues.

The rearrangement links TRBV20-1 to TRBJ2-1, with 10 bases that match TRBD2. This CDR3 has 19 residues. Unmatched junction bases numbered 18, after V lost 3 bases and J lost 4 bases. The V gene's germline CDR1 is DFQATT and CDR2 SNEGSKA (reference sequence). In DNA, the CDR3 is TGCAGTGCTAGTACCGGCGTGATAGCGGGGGGCACTCTTTACAATGAGCAGTTCTTC. Protein sequence: CSASTGVIAGGTLYNEQFF.

This sequence joins TRBV3-1 (or the pseudogene TRBV3-2) and TRBJ1-6; D remains ambiguous. The CDR3 extends over 16 amino acids. Trimming cost V 6 bases and J 8 bases, with 20 bases left between them. Germline V gives CDR1 LGHDT, CDR2 YNNKEL (reference sequence). The CDR3: CASRRSGNVPDSPLHF. As DNA, the CDR3 is TGTGCCAGCAGAAGATCGGGAAATGTCCCTGATTCACCCCTCCACTTT.

The chain joins TRBV2 to TRBJ2-7; TRBD1 is a possible D gene (6 bases). Trimming shortened V by 7 bases and J by 5 bases, and 24 bases separated the two germline ends. The CDR3 totals 16 residues. The germline gives CDR1 SNHLY, CDR2 FYNNEI. The CDR3 protein is CASMPRGEPPLDEQYF. As DNA, the CDR3 is TGTGCCAGCATGCCCAGGGGCGAACCCCCCTTAGACGAGCAGTACTTC.

This clone was picked up a small number of times. The genes are TRBV19 and TRBJ1-2; TRBD1 matches at 9 bases. CDR1 and CDR2 from the germline V gene are LNHDA and SQIVND (reference sequence). Trimming at V came to 7 bases and at J to 6 bases, leaving 15 bases not matched to a gene. This CDR3 is 16 amino acids long. The CDR3: CASTSIPGQGKNGYTF. CDR3 sequence (DNA): TGTGCCAGTACCTCAATCCCGGGACAGGGAAAAAATGGCTACACCTTC.

CDR3 nucleotides: TGTGCCAGCAGTCCTCATGACAGGCCCAATCAGCCCCAGCATTTT. This gives the protein CASSPHDRPNQPQHF. This sequence joins TRBV6-6 and TRBJ1-5; weak D call: TRBD1 (6 bases). Germline CDR1 reads MNHNY; CDR2 reads SVGAGI (reference sequence). The CDR3 length is 15 residues. Trimming removed 5 bases from V and 3 bases from J, with 14 bases in between.

This clone appeared a few times. The V and J genes are TRBV5-5 and TRBJ1-4; a possible D gene is TRBD1 (6 bases). The CDR3 extends over 14 amino acids. The V gene lost 6 bases and the J gene lost 5 bases, with 14 bases spanning the gap. CDR1 is SGHKS, CDR2 YYEKEE, per germline (reference sequence). The CDR3 reads CASTTTGSNEKLFF. The CDR3, as DNA: TGTGCCAGCACGACAACAGGGTCGAATGAAAAACTGTTTTTT.

V usage is TRBV5-1 and J usage is TRBJ2-7, with D tentatively TRBD1 (6 bases). The CDR3 is 18 residues long. The V end lost 7 bases, the J end lost 1 base, and 27 bases lay between the germline ends. Looked up from germline, CDR1 is SGHRS and CDR2 is YFSETQ. CDR3: CASEHPRGGQGNSYEQYF. The CDR3 bases are TGCGCCAGCGAACATCCCCGGGGCGGGCAGGGGAATTCCTACGAGCAGTACTTC. Supplemented by reference TRBV5-1 and TRBJ2-7, the full variable domain reads KAGVTQTPRYLIKTRGQQVTLSCSPISGHRSVSWYQQTPGQGLQFLFEYFSETQRNKGNFPGRFSGRQFSNSRSEMNVSTLELGDSALYLCASEHPRGGQGNSYEQYFGPGTRLTVT.

This chain joins TRBV19 and TRBJ2-7; 14 bases map to TRBD2. Germline CDR1 LNHDA, CDR2 SQIVND (reference sequence). This CDR3 comprises 16 residues. J was trimmed by 0 bases and V by 5 bases; bases with no gene match: 3. The CDR3 loop reads CASSGLAGGISYEQYF. The CDR3 bases are TGTGCCAGTAGTGGACTAGCGGGGGGAATCTCCTACGAGCAGTACTTC.

The chain links TRBV5-6 to TRBJ1-1; the D is unclear. The length of the CDR3 is 15 residues. Deletions cut 3 bases from V and 5 bases from J, with 17 bases between. Looked up from germline, CDR1 is SGHDT and CDR2 is YYEEEE. CDR3 sequence: CASSSTRRWITEAFF. DNA of the CDR3: TGTGCCAGCAGCTCCACCCGGAGATGGATTACTGAAGCTTTCTTT.

V and J are TRBV4-1 and TRBJ2-1; TRBD2 agrees at 8 bases. Trimming cost V 1 base and J 5 bases; bases outside gene matches: 10. The germline V gene encodes CDR1 MGHRA and CDR2 YSYEKL. This CDR3 spans 17 amino acids. The DNA for the CDR3 is TGCGCCAGCAGCCAAGGAAGTCTAGCGGGCGGGAACAATGAGCAGTTCTTC. This codes for CASSQGSLAGGNNEQFF.

The gene calls are TRBV7-2 and TRBJ2-3; D is possibly TRBD2 (6 bases). Germline V gene data show CDR1 as SGHTA and CDR2 as FQGNSA. V gave up 6 bases and J gave up 5 bases, with 21 bases separating them. CDR3 length equals 16 residues. CDR3 sequence (DNA): TGTGCCAGCAGAACTACTAGCTTAACGATCCTAGATACGCAGTATTTT. Its translation: CASRTTSLTILDTQYF.